The 22 T cell receptor beta chains listed next were all sequenced from one sample in a study of graft-versus-host responses after intestinal transplantation. Sequencing was performed with immunoSEQ multiplex PCR; in TCRdb, only in-frame clones are kept and a portion is missing. The sample contains about 92,000 clones, 90% to 95% of which appear only once. For these TCRs, the target antigens are not known. This specimen consisted of unstimulated CD8+ T cells sorted from spleen or lymph node cells, obtained before intestinal transplant. The receptors were gathered from a human donor who received an intestinal transplant.

V usage is TRBV7-3 and J usage is TRBJ2-3; D possibly corresponds to TRBD2 (5 bases). Trimming cost V 1 base and J 4 bases, with 18 bases left between them. This CDR3 comprises 17 residues. Germline V gene data show CDR1 as SGHTA and CDR2 as FQGTGA. The CDR3 sequence: CASSLKVGDGESDTQYF. The CDR3, as DNA: TGTGCCAGCAGCTTAAAAGTCGGCGATGGGGAGTCAGATACGCAGTATTTT.

J is TRBJ2-5 and V is TRBV6-6; 8 bases map to TRBD1. The end of the DNA fits TRBJ2-7 better, so the J call may be wrong. Germline V gene data show CDR1 as MNHNY and CDR2 as SVGAGI (reference sequence). This CDR3 spans 13 amino acids. Here the CDR3 reads CASSYSQGDEQYF. As DNA, the CDR3 is TGTGCCAGCAGTTACTCACAGGGGGACGAGCAGTACTTC.

The chain carries TRBV30 and TRBJ2-7, with 10 bases matching TRBD1. Per the germline V gene, CDR1 is GTSNPN and CDR2 is SVGIG (reference sequence). The CDR3 totals 15 residues. V lost 2 bases and J lost 5; bases outside the gene matches: 9. Here the CDR3 reads CAWSSGTGVIDEQYF. The CDR3 DNA is TGTGCCTGGAGTTCCGGGACAGGGGTTATCGACGAGCAGTACTTC.

J is TRBJ1-1 and V is TRBV13; no clear D gene. Trimming removed 3 bases at V and 7 bases at J, with 9 bases between. The CDR3 is 12 residues long. The germline gives CDR1 PRHDT, CDR2 FYEKMQ (reference sequence). The CDR3 DNA is TGTGCCAGCAGCTTGAAAACCCTTGAAGCTTTCTTT. Encoded protein: CASSLKTLEAFF.

The chain has TRBV7-9 and TRBJ2-7; 7 bases line up with TRBD1. Germline CDR1 and CDR2: SEHNR and FQNEAQ (reference sequence). CDR3 length: 15 amino acids. V gave up 5 bases and J gave up 2 bases; unmatched junction bases: 9. CDR3 DNA sequence: TGTGCCAGCAGCAGATCCGGGACAGAGACCTACGAGCAGTACTTC. Protein: CASSRSGTETYEQYF.

The chain employs TRBV4-2 and TRBJ2-7, with 8 bases identical to TRBD1. Germline CDR1 LGHNA, CDR2 YNFKEQ. V gave up 2 bases and J gave up 1 base; unmatched junction bases: 4. The CDR3 extends over 15 amino acids. For the CDR3, the DNA is TGTGCCAGCAGCCAAAGGACAGGGTGGTCCTACGAGCAGTACTTC. It specifies CASSQRTGWSYEQYF.

For the CDR3, the DNA is TGTGCCAGCAGTTTATTTAGCACAGATACGCAGTATTTT. The encoded protein is CASSLFSTDTQYF. This rearrangement joins TRBV27 to TRBJ2-3; D not certain. The germline CDR1 and CDR2 sequences are MNHEY and SMNVEV (reference sequence). CDR3 length: 13 amino acids. The V and J ends lost 1 base and 0 bases respectively, with 2 bases between them.

V gene TRBV11-1 combines with J gene TRBJ1-1; tentative D call: TRBD1 (6 bases). The CDR3 extends over 13 amino acids. From germline, CDR1 is SGHAT and CDR2 FQDESV (reference sequence). V shed 1 base and J shed 11 bases, with 14 bases lying between them. The CDR3 sequence is CASSLGGDIPAFF. In DNA form, the CDR3 reads TGTGCCAGCAGCTTAGGCGGGGACATTCCGGCTTTCTTT.

The chain has TRBV7-9 and TRBJ1-1; D possibly corresponds to TRBD1 (5 bases). Germline V CDR1 and CDR2: SEHNR, FQNEAQ (reference sequence). V shed 5 bases and J shed 3 bases, with 10 bases lying between them. The CDR3 contains 13 residues. The CDR3 DNA reads as TGTGCCAGCAGCAGACCAGGGCACACTGAAGCTTTCTTT. This gives the protein CASSRPGHTEAFF.

V and J are TRBV15 and TRBJ2-3; 11 nucleotides match TRBD2. Germline-derived CDR1 and CDR2 are LNHNV and YYDKDF (reference sequence). This CDR3 has 18 residues. The ends lost 0 bases at V and 2 bases at J; junction bases unmatched: 7. CDR3 protein: CATSRDPGLAGLTDTQYF. CDR3 nucleotide sequence: TGTGCCACCAGCAGAGACCCCGGACTAGCGGGCCTCACAGATACGCAGTATTTT.

This clone has only one observation. The chain joins TRBV29-1 to TRBJ1-2; the match to TRBD1 covers 10 bases. J lost 3 bases, V lost 6 bases, and 7 bases had no gene match. This CDR3 region has 14 residues. From germline, CDR1 is SQVTM and CDR2 ANQGSEA. The CDR3 reads CSVDEGQGYYGYTF. CDR3 coding DNA: TGCAGCGTGGATGAGGGACAGGGGTACTATGGCTACACCTTC. Full variable domain (remainder filled in from reference TRBV29-1 and TRBJ1-2): SAVISQKPSRDICQRGTSLTIQCQVDSQVTMMFWYRQQPGQSLTLIATANQGSEATYESGFVIDKFPISRPNLTFSTLTVSNMSPEDSSIYLCSVDEGQGYYGYTFGSGTRLTVV.

The chain has TRBV9 and TRBJ2-1; 12 bases are a match to TRBD2. This CDR3 contains 17 residues. The trim removed 3 bases at V and 4 bases at J, leaving 8 bases unmatched. Germline CDR1 reads SGDLS; CDR2 reads YYNGEE. The CDR3 reads CASSGLLAGGTYNEQFF. CDR3 sequence (DNA): TGTGCCAGCAGCGGCCTACTAGCGGGAGGAACTTACAATGAGCAGTTCTTC.

The CDR3, as DNA: TGTGCCAGCAACCTGGTGGCAGGGGGCACCACTGAAGCTTTCTTT. Amino acids: CASNLVAGGTTEAFF. The chain has TRBV27 and TRBJ1-1, with 8 nucleotides matching TRBD1. The CDR3 spans 15 residues. V lost 7 bases, J lost 4 bases, and 11 bases stayed unmatched. From germline, CDR1 is MNHEY and CDR2 SMNVEV (reference sequence).

Only one count was recorded for this clone. The chain couples TRBV7-9 to TRBJ1-2, with D unresolved. Germline-derived CDR1 and CDR2 are SEHNR and FQNEAQ (reference sequence). The CDR3 totals 12 residues. The ends were cut back, 7 bases at V and 4 bases at J, with 10 bases in the middle. CDR3 coding DNA: TGTGCCAGCACCCAGGACCTCTATGGCTACACCTTC. Protein: CASTQDLYGYTF.

The chain uses TRBV5-4 and TRBJ2-5, with a possible D match to TRBD2 (5 bases). Germline values: CDR1 SGHNT, CDR2 YYREEE (reference sequence). The CDR3 has 13 residues. Trimming left V 0 bases short and J 3 bases short, with 6 bases between. The CDR3 reads CASSLEREETQYF. The CDR3 nucleotides read TGTGCCAGCAGCTTGGAGAGGGAAGAGACCCAGTACTTC.

Turning to this clone: Because the CDR3's place on the DNA is in doubt, the DNA is left out and the CDR3 is given as listed by TCRdb. V usage is TRBV27 and J usage is TRBJ2-7; TRBD1 was called by the table and not checked on the DNA. The CDR3 comprises 14 residues, both ends counted. Per the germline V gene, CDR1 is MNHEY and CDR2 is SMNVEV (reference sequence). CDR3 sequence: CASSLAQAWNEQYF.

This clone showed up just once. The CDR3 region is CATRTGVSYEQYF. DNA of the CDR3: TGTGCCACTCGGACAGGGGTTTCCTACGAGCAGTACTTC. This chain connects TRBV6-1 to TRBJ2-7, with 9 bases that match TRBD1. Germline-derived CDR1 and CDR2 are MNHNS and SASEGT. This CDR3 contains 13 residues. V dropped 10 bases and J dropped 1; count of bases not matched to a gene: 5.

The count of this clone is one. The rearrangement uses TRBV10-1 and TRBJ1-1, with unresolved D. There are 12 residues in the CDR3. The germline V gene encodes CDR1 WNHNN and CDR2 SYGVQD (reference sequence). Deletions cut 6 bases from V and 7 bases from J, with 12 bases between. The CDR3, as DNA: TGCGCCAGCAGCGAACGGAGGCGTGAAGCTTTCTTT. Its protein product is CASSERRREAFF.

Concerning this clone itself: This sample also contains other DNA sequences that code for the same CDR3. Written as DNA, the CDR3 is TGTGCCAGCAGTCAGAACACCGGGGAGCTGTTTTTT. Protein product: CASSQNTGELFF. The V gene is TRBV6-5, the J gene TRBJ2-2; no firm D call. The V end lost 5 bases, the J end lost 1 base, and 2 bases lay between the germline ends. Germline V gene sequence: CDR1 MNHEY, CDR2 SVGAGI. The CDR3 spans 12 residues.

The chain carries TRBV7-2 and TRBJ2-1; 11 nucleotides agree with TRBD2. Germline CDR1 reads SGHTA; CDR2 reads FQGNSA. The CDR3 runs 16 residues. The V and J ends lost 1 base and 4 bases, in that order; junction bases with no gene match: 3. The CDR3: CASSLVASGRYNEQFF. CDR3 sequence (DNA): TGTGCCAGCAGCTTAGTGGCTAGCGGGAGGTACAATGAGCAGTTCTTC.

V usage is TRBV9 and J usage is TRBJ2-7; the D gene could be TRBD1 or TRBD2 (6 bases each). V lost 0 bases, J lost 5 bases, and 9 bases lay in between. The CDR3 extends over 13 amino acids. The germline V gene encodes CDR1 SGDLS and CDR2 YYNGEE. This CDR3 reads CASSVDREDEQYF. DNA for the CDR3: TGTGCCAGCAGCGTAGACAGGGAGGACGAGCAGTACTTC.

This clone has just one count. V gene TRBV7-2 combines with J gene TRBJ2-1; 7 bases agree with TRBD1. The CDR3 length is 15 residues. Trimming took 4 bases from V and 5 from J; bases not matched to a gene: 8. Germline CDR1 reads SGHTA; CDR2 reads FQGNSA. CDR3 coding DNA: TGTGCCAGCAGCTCGCCCGGGACAGTGGACAATGAGCAGTTCTTC. This codes for CASSSPGTVDNEQFF.